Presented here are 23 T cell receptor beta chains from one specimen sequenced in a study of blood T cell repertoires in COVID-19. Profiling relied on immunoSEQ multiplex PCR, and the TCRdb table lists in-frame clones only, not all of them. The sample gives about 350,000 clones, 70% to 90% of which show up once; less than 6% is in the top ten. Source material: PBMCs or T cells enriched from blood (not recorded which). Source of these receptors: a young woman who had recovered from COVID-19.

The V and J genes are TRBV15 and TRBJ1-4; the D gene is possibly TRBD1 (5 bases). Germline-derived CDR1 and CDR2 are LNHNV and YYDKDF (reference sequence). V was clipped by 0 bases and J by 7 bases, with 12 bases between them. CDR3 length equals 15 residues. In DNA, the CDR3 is TGTGCCACCAGCAGAGATCAGCGGGGGATTGAAAAACTGTTTTTT. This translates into CATSRDQRGIEKLFF.

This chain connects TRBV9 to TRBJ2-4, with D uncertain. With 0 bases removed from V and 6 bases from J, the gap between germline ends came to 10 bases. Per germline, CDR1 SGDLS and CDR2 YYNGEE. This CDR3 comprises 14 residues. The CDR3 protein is CASSVGASGNIQYF. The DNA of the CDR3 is TGTGCCAGCAGCGTAGGGGCGAGTGGAAACATTCAGTACTTC.

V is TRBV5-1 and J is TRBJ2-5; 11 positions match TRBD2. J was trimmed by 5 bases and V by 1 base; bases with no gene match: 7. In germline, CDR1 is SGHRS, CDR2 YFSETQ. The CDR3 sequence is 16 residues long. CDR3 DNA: TGCGCCAGCAGCTTGCAGGCACTAGCGGGGGATGAGACCCAGTACTTC. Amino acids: CASSLQALAGDETQYF.

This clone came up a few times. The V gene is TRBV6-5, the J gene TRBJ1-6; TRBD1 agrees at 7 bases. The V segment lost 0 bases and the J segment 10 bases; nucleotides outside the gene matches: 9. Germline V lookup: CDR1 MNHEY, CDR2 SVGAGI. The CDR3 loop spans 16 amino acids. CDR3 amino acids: CASSYSRDRDGSPLHF. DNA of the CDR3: TGTGCCAGCAGTTACTCAAGAGACAGGGATGGCTCACCCCTCCACTTT.

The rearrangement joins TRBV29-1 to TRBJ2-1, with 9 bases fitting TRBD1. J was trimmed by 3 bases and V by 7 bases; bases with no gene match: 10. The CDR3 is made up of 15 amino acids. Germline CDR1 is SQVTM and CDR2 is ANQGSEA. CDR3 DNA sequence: TGCAGCGCTCCAACCGGGACAGGGAACTACAATGAGCAGTTCTTC. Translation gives CSAPTGTGNYNEQFF.

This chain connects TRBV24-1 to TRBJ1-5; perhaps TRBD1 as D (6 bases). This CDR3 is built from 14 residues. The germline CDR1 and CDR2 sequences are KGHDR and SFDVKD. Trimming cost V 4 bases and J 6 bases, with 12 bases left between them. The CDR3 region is CATSDPGAGQPQHF. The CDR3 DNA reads TGTGCCACCAGTGACCCAGGGGCAGGTCAGCCCCAGCATTTT.

In nucleotides, the CDR3 is TGTGCCACCAGCAGAGATCACAGGGGCCCTGAAGCTTTCTTT. Its protein is CATSRDHRGPEAFF. The genes are TRBV15 and TRBJ1-1; the match to TRBD1 covers 7 bases. Germline CDR1 LNHNV, CDR2 YYDKDF (reference sequence). V shed 0 bases and J 6 bases; nucleotides not matched to a gene: 4. The length of the CDR3 is 14 residues.

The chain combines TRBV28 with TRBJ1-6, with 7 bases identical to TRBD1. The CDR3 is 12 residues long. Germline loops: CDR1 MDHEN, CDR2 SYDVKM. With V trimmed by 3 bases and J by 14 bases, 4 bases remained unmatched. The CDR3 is CASSLQGESLHF. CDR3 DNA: TGTGCCAGCAGTTTGCAGGGGGAGTCCCTCCACTTT.

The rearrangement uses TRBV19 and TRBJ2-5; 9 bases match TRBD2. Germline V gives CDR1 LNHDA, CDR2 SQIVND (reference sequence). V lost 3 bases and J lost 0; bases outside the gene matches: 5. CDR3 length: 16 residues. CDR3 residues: CASSMYAGGNQETQYF. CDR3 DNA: TGTGCCAGTAGTATGTATGCGGGGGGGAACCAAGAGACCCAGTACTTC.

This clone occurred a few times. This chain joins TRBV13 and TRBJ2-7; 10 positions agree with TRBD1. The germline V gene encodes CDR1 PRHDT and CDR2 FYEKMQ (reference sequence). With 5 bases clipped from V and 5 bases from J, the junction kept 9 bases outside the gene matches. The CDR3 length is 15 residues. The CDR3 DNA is TGTGCCAGCAGCCTAGCCGGGACAGGGGTCGACGAGCAGTACTTC. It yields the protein CASSLAGTGVDEQYF.

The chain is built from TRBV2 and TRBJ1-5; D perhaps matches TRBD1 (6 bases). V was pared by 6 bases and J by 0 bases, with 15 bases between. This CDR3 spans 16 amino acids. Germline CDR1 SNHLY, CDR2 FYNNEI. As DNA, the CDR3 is TGTGCCAGCAGGGAGACAGGTACCGTTAGCAATCAGCCCCAGCATTTT. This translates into CASRETGTVSNQPQHF.

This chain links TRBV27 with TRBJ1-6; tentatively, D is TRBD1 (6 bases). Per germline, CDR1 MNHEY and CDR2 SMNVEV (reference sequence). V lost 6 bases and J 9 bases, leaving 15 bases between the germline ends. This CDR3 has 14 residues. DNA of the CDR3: TGTGCCAGCAGCAGAAGGGGGGGCGGTTCACCCCTCCACTTT. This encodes CASSRRGGGSPLHF.

CDR3 in amino acids: CASSLYQGATGELFF. Written as DNA, the CDR3 is TGTGCCAGCAGCTTGTACCAGGGGGCAACCGGGGAGCTGTTTTTT. The chain carries TRBV5-6 and TRBJ2-2; 8 bases fit TRBD1. Germline CDR1 SGHDT, CDR2 YYEEEE. Trimming took 1 base from V and 5 from J; bases not matched to a gene: 4. The CDR3 loop spans 15 amino acids.

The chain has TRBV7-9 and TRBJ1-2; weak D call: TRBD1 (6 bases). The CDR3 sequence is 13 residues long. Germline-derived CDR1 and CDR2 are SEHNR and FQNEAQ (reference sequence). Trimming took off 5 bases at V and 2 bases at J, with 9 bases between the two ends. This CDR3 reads CASSPDRNYGYTF. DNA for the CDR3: TGTGCCAGCAGCCCGGACAGAAACTATGGCTACACCTTC.

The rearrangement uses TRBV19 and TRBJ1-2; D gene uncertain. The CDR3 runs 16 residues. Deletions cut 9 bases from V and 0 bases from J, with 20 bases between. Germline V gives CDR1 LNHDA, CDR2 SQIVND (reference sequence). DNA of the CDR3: TGTGCCAGCACCCTCTTGGGCAACATAACTAACTATGGCTACACCTTC. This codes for CASTLLGNITNYGYTF.

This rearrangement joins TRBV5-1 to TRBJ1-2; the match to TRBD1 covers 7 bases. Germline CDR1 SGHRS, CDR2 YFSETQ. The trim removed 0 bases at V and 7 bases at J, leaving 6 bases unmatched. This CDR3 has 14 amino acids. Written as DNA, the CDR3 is TGCGCCAGCAGCTTGGACAGGGGATCGTTTGGCTACACCTTC. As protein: CASSLDRGSFGYTF.

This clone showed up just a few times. The CDR3 loop reads CASKEDRNYGYTF. The CDR3 DNA reads as TGTGCCAGCAAGGAGGACCGTAACTATGGCTACACCTTC. The chain joins TRBV2 to TRBJ1-2; D is ambiguous. The CDR3 is 13 residues long. V was pared by 7 bases and J by 1 base, with 10 bases between. Germline values: CDR1 SNHLY, CDR2 FYNNEI. Based on the CDR3 plus reference TRBV2 and TRBJ1-2, the full variable domain is EPEVTQTPSHQVTQMGQEVILRCVPISNHLYFYWYRQILGQKVEFLVSFYNNEISEKSEIFDDQFSVERPDGSNFTLKIRSTKLEDSAMYFCASKEDRNYGYTFGSGTRLTVV.

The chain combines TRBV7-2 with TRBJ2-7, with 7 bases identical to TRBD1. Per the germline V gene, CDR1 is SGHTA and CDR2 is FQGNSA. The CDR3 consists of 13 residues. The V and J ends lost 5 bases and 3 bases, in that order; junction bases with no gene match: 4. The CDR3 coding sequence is TGTGCCAGCAGCCGCCGACAGGGCTACGAGCAGTACTTC. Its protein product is CASSRRQGYEQYF.

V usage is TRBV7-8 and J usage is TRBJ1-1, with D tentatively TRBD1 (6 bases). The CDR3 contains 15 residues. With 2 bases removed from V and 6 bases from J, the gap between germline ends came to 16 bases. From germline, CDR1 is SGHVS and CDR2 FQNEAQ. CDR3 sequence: CASSLSGGRRSEAFF. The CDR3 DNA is TGTGCCAGCAGCTTATCCGGGGGGCGACGGTCTGAAGCTTTCTTT. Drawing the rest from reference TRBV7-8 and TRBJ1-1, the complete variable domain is GAGVSQSPRYKVAKRGQDVALRCDPISGHVSLFWYQQALGQGPEFLTYFQNEAQLDKSGLPSDRFFAERPEGSVSTLKIQRTQQEDSAVYLCASSLSGGRRSEAFFGQGTRLTVV.

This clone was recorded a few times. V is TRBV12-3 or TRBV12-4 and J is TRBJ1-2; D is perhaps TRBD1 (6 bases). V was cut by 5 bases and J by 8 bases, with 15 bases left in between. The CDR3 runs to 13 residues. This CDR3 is CASSLDRFGGYTF. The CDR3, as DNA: TGTGCCAGCAGTCTTGACAGGTTCGGGGGCTACACCTTC.

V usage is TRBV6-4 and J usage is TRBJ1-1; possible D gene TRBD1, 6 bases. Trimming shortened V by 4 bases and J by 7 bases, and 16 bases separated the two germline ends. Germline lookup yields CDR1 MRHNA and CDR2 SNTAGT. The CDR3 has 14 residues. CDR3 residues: CASSADRDTNEAFF. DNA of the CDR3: TGTGCCAGCAGTGCCGATCGGGACACGAATGAAGCTTTCTTT.

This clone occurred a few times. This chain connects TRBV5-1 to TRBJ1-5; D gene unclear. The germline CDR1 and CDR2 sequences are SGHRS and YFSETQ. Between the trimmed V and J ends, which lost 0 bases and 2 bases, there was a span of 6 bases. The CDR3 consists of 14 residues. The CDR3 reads CASSLGLGNQPQHF. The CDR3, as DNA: TGCGCCAGCAGCTTGGGACTAGGCAATCAGCCCCAGCATTTT.

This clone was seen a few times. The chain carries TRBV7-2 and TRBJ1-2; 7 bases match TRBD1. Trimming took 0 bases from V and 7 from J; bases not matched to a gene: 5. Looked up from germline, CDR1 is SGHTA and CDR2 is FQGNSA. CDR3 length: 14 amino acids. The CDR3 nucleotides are TGTGCCAGCAGCTTAGCAGGGGGCCCCTCTGGCTACACCTTC. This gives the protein CASSLAGGPSGYTF.